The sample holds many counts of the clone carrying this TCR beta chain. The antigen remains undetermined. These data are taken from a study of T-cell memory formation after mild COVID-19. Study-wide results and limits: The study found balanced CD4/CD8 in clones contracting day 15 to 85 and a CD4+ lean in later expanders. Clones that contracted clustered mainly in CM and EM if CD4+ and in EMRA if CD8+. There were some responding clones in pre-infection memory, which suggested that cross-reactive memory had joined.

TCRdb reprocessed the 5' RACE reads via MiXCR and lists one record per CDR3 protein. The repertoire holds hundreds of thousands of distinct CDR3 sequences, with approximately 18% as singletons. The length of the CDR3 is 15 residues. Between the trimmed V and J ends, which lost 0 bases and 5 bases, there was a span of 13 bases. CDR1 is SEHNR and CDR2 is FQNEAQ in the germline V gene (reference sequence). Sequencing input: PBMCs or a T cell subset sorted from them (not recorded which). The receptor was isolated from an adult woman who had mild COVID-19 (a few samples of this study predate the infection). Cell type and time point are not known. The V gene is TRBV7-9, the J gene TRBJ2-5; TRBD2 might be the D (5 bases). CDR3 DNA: TGTGCCAGCAGCTTAGCGCGGTCGGTAGCGGAGACCCAGTACTTC. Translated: CASSLARSVAETQYF.